The 4 T cell receptor beta chains presented below share a single source sample, sequenced in a study of cytomegalovirus exposure and HLA in healthy donors (dated by TCRdb to the late 2010s). Library method: the immunoSEQ multiplex PCR assay. A mixture of 60 forward primers for TCR Vbeta segments and 13 reverse primers for TCR Jbeta segments was used in the multiplex PCR. TCRdb mirrors the immuneACCESS table, restricted to in-frame sequences. Some clones are absent from its copies; in checked studies, under half trace to an unresolved V gene, and the reason for the others is unknown. The sample yields 100,000 to 150,000 clones; less than 90% were counted once. About 1.5% of the sample is held by the ten biggest clonotypes. Material: PBMCs. These receptors were obtained from a man in his forties in good health and CMV-seronegative.

V gene TRBV4-2 combines with J gene TRBJ2-3; D unclear. The length of the CDR3 is 16 residues. Per germline, CDR1 LGHNA and CDR2 YNFKEQ. V shed 1 base and J shed 0 bases, with 11 bases lying between them. CDR3 loop: CASSQGPSISTDTQYF. Written as DNA, the CDR3 is TGTGCCAGCAGCCAAGGTCCATCAATTAGCACAGATACGCAGTATTTT.

This chain uses TRBV27 with TRBJ2-7, with TRBD2 matching 11 bases. The CDR3 totals 15 residues. V was pared by 0 bases and J by 6 bases, with 4 bases of the junction left unmatched. The V gene's germline CDR1 is MNHEY and CDR2 SMNVEV (reference sequence). Here the CDR3 reads CASSLSLLAGVEQYF. CDR3 in DNA: TGTGCCAGCAGTTTATCGTTACTAGCGGGAGTCGAGCAGTACTTC.

CDR3 nucleotides: TGTGCCAGCAGCACACAGGGGCAGAACACCGGGGAGCTGTTTTTT. Translation: CASSTQGQNTGELFF. V and J are TRBV7-2 and TRBJ2-2, with TRBD1 identical over 7 bases. Trimming cost V 5 bases and J 1 base; bases outside gene matches: 4. CDR1 and CDR2 (germline): SGHTA, FQGNSA. The CDR3 totals 15 residues.

V is TRBV5-5 and J is TRBJ2-5; 8 nucleotides match TRBD1. V was clipped by 2 bases and J by 4 bases; unmatched bases: 4. Germline V gives CDR1 SGHKS, CDR2 YYEKEE (reference sequence). This CDR3 is built from 14 residues. The CDR3 here is CASSFRTGRETQYF. CDR3 in DNA: TGTGCCAGCAGCTTCAGGACAGGGCGAGAGACCCAGTACTTC.